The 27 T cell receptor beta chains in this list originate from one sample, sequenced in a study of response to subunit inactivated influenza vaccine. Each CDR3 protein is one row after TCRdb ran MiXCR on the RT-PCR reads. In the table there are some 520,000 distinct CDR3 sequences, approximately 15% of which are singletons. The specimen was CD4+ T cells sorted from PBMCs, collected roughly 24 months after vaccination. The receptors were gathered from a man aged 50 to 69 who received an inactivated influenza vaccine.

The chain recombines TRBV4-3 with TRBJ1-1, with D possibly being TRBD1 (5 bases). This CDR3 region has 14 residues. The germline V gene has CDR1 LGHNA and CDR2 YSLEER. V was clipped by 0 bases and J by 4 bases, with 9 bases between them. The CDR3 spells CASSQDLGGTEAFF. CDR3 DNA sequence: TGCGCCAGCAGCCAAGATTTGGGGGGCACTGAAGCTTTCTTT.

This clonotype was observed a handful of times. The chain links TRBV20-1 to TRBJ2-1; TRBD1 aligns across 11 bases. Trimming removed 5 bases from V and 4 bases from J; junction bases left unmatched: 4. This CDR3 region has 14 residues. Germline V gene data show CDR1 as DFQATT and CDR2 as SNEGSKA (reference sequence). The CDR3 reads CSAFGTGGYNEQFF. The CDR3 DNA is TGCAGTGCTTTCGGGACAGGGGGATACAATGAGCAGTTCTTC.

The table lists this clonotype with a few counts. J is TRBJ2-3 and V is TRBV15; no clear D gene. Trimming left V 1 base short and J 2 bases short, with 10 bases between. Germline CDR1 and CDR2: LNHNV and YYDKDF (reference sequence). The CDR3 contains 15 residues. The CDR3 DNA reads TGTGCCACCAGCAGAGGGACCGTAACCACAGATACGCAGTATTTT. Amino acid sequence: CATSRGTVTTDTQYF.

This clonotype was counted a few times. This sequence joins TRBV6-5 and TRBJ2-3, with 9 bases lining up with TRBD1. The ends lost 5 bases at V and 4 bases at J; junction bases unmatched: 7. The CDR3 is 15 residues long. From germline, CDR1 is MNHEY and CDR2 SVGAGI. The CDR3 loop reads CASSNLGTGSDTQYF. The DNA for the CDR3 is TGTGCCAGCAGTAATCTCGGGACAGGGTCAGATACGCAGTATTTT.

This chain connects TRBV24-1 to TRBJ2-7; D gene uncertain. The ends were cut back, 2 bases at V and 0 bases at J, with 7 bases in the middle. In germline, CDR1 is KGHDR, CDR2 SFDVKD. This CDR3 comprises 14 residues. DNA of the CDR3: TGTGCCACCAGTGATTGGAAAAACTCCTACGAGCAGTACTTC. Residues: CATSDWKNSYEQYF.

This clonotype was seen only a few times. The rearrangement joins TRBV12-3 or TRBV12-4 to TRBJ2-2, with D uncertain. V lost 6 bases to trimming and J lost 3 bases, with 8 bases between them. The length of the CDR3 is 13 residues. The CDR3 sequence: CASRYRDTGELFF. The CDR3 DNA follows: TGTGCCAGCAGATACAGAGACACCGGGGAGCTGTTTTTT.

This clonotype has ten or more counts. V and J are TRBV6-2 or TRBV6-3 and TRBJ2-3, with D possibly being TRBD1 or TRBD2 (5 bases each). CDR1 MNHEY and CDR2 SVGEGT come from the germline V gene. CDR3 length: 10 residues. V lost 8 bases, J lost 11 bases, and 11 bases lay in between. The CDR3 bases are TGTGCCAGCGGGGGTAGGGGGCAGTATTTT. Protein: CASGGRGQYF.

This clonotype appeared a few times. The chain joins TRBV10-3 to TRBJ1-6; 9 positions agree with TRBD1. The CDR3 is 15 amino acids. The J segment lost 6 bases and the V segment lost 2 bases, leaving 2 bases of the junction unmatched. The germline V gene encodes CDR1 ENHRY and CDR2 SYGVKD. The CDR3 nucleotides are TGTGCCATCAGTGAGGGGACAGGGTCTAATTCACCCCTCCACTTT. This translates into CAISEGTGSNSPLHF.

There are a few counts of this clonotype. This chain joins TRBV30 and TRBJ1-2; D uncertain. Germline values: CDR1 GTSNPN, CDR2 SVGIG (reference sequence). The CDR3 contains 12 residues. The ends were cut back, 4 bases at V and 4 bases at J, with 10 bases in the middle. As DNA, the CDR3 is TGTGCCTGGATGCGCCTAGGCTATGGCTACACCTTC. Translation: CAWMRLGYGYTF.

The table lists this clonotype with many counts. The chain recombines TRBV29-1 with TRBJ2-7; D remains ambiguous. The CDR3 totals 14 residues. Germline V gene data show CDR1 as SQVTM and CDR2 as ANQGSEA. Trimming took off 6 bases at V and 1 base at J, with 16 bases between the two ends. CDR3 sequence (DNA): TGCAGCGTGTTTATCGGGCCAACGTCCTACGAGCAGTACTTC. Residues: CSVFIGPTSYEQYF.

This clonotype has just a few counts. The CDR3 reads CASSRTGGQETQYF. CDR3 DNA: TGCGCCAGCTCCAGGACAGGGGGCCAAGAGACCCAGTACTTC. This chain joins TRBV4-3 and TRBJ2-5; 10 bases agree with TRBD1. The V gene's germline CDR1 is LGHNA and CDR2 YSLEER. The length of the CDR3 is 14 residues. Trimming cost V 8 bases and J 1 base; bases outside gene matches: 4.

The chain's CDR3 is CATSDSGTELTGELFF. The CDR3 bases are TGTGCCACCAGTGACTCCGGGACAGAACTCACCGGGGAGCTGTTTTTT. This rearrangement joins TRBV24-1 to TRBJ2-2, with 7 bases fitting TRBD1. V lost 4 bases and J lost 4; bases outside the gene matches: 8. The CDR3 length is 16 residues. Germline V gene sequence: CDR1 KGHDR, CDR2 SFDVKD.

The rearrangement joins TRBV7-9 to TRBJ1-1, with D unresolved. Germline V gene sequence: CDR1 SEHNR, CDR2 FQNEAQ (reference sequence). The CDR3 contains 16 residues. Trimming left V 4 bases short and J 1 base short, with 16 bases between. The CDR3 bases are TGTGCCAGCAGCTACCCAAACGGACGGAAGAACACTGAAGCTTTCTTT. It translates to CASSYPNGRKNTEAFF. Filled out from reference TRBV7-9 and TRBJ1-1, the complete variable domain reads DTGVSQNPRHKITKRGQNVTFRCDPISEHNRLYWYRQTLGQGPEFLTYFQNEAQLEKSRLLSDRFSAERPKGSFSTLEIQRTEQGDSAMYLCASSYPNGRKNTEAFFGQGTRLTVV.

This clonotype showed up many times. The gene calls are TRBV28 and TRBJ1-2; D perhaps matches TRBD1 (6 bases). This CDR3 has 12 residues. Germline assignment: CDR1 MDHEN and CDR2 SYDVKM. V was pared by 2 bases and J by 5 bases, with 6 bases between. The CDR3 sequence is CASSLTGYGYTF. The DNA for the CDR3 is TGTGCCAGCAGTTTAACAGGGTATGGCTACACCTTC.

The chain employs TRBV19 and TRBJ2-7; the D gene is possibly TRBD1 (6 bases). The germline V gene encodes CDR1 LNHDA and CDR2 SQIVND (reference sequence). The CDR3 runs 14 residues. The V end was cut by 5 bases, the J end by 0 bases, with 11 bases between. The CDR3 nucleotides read TGTGCCAGTAGTGTTCCGGGACACTCCTACGAGCAGTACTTC. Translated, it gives CASSVPGHSYEQYF.

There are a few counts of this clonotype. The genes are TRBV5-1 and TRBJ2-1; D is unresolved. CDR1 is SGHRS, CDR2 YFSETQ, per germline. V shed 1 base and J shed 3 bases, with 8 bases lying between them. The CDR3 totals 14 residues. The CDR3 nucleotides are TGCGCCAGCAGCTTGTATGGAGTCTACAATGAGCAGTTCTTC. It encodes CASSLYGVYNEQFF.

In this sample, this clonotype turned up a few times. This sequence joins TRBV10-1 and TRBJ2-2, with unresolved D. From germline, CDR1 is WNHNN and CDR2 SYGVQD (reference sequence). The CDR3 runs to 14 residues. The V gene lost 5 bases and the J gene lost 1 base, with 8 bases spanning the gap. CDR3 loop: CASSKIVNTGELFF. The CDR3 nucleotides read TGCGCCAGCAGTAAAATAGTGAACACCGGGGAGCTGTTTTTT.

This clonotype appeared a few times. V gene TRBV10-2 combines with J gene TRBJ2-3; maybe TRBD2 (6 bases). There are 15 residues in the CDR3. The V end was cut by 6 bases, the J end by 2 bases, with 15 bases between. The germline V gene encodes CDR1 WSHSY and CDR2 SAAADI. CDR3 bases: TGCGCCAGCAGGCTCCCTCGGGGGACCACAGATACGCAGTATTTT. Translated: CASRLPRGTTDTQYF.

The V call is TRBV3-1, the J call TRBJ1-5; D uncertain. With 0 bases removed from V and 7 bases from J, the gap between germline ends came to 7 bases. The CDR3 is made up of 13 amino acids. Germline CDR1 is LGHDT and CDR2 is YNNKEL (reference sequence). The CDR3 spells CASSQDILQPQHF. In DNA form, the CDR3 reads TGTGCCAGCAGCCAAGATATTCTCCAGCCCCAGCATTTT.

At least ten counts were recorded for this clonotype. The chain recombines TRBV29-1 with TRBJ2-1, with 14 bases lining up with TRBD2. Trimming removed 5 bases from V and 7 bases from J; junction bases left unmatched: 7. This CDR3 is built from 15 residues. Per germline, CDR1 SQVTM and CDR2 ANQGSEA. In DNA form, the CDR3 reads TGCAGCGTTCGTGGGACTAGCGGGAGTACAAATGAGCAGTTCTTC. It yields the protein CSVRGTSGSTNEQFF.

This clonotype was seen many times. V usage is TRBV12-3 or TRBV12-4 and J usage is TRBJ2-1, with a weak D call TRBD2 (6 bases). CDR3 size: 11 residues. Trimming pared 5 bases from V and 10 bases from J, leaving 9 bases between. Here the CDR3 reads CASSPGREQFF. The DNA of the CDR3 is TGTGCCAGCAGTCCAGGGAGGGAGCAGTTCTTC.

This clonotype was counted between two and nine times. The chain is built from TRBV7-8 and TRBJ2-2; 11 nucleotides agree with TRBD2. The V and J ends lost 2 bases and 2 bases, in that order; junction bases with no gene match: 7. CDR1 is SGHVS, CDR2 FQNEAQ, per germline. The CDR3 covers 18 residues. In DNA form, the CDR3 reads TGTGCCAGCAGCTTATATCGACTAGCGGGGACAAACACCGGGGAGCTGTTTTTT. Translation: CASSLYRLAGTNTGELFF.

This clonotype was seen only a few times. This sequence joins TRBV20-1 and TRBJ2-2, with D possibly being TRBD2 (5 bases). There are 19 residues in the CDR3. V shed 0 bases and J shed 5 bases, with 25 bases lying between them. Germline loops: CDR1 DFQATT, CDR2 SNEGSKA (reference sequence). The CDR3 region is CSARDTIAWAGDGTGELFF. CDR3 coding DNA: TGCAGTGCTAGAGATACCATAGCATGGGCCGGGGATGGGACCGGGGAGCTGTTTTTT.

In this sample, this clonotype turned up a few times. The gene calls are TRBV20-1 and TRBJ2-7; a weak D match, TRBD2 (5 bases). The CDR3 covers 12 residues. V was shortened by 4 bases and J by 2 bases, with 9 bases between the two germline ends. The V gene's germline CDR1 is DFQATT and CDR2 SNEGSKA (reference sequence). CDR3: CSATEGPYEQYF. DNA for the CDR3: TGCAGTGCTACCGAGGGCCCCTACGAGCAGTACTTC.

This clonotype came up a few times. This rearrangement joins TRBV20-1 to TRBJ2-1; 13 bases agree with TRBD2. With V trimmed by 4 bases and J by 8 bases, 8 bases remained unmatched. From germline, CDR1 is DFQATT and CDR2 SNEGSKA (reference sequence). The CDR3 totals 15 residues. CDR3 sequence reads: CSATPRTSGSDEQFF. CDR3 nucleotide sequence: TGCAGTGCTACTCCCCGGACTAGCGGGAGCGATGAGCAGTTCTTC.

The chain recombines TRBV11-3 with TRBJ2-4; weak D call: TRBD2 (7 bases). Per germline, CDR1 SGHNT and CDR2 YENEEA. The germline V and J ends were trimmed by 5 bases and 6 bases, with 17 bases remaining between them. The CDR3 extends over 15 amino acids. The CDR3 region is CASSPSGGGGNIQYF. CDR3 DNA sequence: TGTGCCAGCAGCCCCTCGGGGGGCGGAGGAAACATTCAGTACTTC.

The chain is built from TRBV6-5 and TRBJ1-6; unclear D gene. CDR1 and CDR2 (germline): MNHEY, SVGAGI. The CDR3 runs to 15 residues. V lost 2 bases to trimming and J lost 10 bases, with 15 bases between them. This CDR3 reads CASSYTRAHRSPLHF. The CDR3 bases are TGTGCCAGCAGTTACACCCGGGCCCATCGGTCACCCCTCCACTTT.